This TCR beta chain was obtained from a study of blood T cell repertoires in COVID-19. About the research overall: Samples taken during acute and convalescent COVID-19 were collected in the United States, Italy and Spain. T cells, B-cell-depleted T cells, or PBMCs supplied cDNA or gDNA.

The ends lost 2 bases at V and 0 bases at J; junction bases unmatched: 13. The CDR3 sequence is 19 residues long. CDR1 and CDR2 (germline): SGHDT, YYEEEE. The authors' processing: Nucleated cell counts were estimated from reference gene primer amplification. Sequencing was performed with immunoSEQ multiplex PCR; in TCRdb, only in-frame clones are kept and a portion is missing. The DNA was the basis for D and trimming; V, J and clone size are from that table. The sample has approximately 55,000 clones; 75% to 95% are singletons. This chain uses TRBV5-6 with TRBJ2-2; 7 bases are shared with TRBD1. This TCR came from a man aged 35 to 55 with acute or convalescent COVID-19. The source material was peripheral blood. The CDR3 region is CASSFLIHAGTANTGELFF. The CDR3 nucleotides read TGTGCCAGCAGCTTTTTAATTCACGCCGGGACAGCGAACACCGGGGAGCTGTTTTTT.